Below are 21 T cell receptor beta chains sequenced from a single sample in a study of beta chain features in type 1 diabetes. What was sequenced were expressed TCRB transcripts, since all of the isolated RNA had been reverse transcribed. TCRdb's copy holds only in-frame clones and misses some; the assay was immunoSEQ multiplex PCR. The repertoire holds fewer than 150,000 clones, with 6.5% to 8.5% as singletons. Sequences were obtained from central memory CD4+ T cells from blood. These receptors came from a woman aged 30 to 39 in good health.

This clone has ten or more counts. The DNA of the CDR3 is TGTGCCAGTACACTGACAGGGGGCTACAATGAGCAGTTCTTC. It specifies CASTLTGGYNEQFF. V is TRBV19 and J is TRBJ2-1, with 9 bases identical to TRBD1. This CDR3 has 14 amino acids. Germline V CDR1 and CDR2: LNHDA, SQIVND (reference sequence). V was pared by 7 bases and J by 3 bases, with 4 bases of the junction left unmatched.

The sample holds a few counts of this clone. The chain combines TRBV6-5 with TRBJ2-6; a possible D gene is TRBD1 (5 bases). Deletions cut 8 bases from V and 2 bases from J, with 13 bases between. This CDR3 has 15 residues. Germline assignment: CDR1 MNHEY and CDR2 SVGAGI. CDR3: CASSDRSPGANVLTF. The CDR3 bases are TGTGCCAGCTCCGACAGATCTCCTGGGGCCAACGTCCTGACTTTC.

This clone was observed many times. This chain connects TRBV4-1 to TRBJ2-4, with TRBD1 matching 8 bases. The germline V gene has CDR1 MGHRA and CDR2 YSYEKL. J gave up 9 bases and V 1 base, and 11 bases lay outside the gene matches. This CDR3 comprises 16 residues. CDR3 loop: CASSQVSGQAASIQYF. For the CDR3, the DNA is TGCGCCAGCAGCCAAGTTTCGGGACAGGCTGCGAGCATTCAGTACTTC.

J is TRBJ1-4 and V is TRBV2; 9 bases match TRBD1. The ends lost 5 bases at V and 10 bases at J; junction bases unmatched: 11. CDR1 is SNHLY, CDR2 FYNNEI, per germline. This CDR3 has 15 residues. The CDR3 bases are TGTGCCAGCAGTTCTCGGGACAGGGCCAAAGGAAAACTGTTTTTT. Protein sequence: CASSSRDRAKGKLFF.

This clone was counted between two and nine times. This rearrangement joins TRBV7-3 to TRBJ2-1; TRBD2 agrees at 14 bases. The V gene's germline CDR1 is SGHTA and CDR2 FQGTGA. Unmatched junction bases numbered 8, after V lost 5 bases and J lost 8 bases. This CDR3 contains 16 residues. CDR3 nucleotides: TGTGCCAGCAGCCCAGGCGGGGGACTAGCGGGAGATGAGCAGTTCTTC. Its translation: CASSPGGGLAGDEQFF.

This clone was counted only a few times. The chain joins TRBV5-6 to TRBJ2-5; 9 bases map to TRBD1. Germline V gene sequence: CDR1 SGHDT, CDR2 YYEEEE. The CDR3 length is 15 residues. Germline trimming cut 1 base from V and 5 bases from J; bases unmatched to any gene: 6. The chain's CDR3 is CASSLSGQGVETQYF. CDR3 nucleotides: TGTGCCAGCAGCTTGTCGGGACAGGGTGTCGAGACCCAGTACTTC.

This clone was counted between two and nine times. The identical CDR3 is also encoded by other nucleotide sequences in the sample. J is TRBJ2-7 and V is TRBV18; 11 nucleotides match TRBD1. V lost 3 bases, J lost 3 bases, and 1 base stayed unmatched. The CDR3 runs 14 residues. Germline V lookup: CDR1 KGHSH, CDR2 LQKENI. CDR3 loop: CASSPGTGGYEQYF. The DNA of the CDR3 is TGTGCCAGCTCACCCGGGACAGGGGGCTACGAGCAGTACTTC.

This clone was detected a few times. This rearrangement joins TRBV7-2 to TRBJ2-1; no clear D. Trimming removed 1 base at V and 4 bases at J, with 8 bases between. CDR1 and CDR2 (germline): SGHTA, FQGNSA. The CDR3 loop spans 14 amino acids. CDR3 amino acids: CASSLVSRYNEQFF. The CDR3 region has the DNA TGTGCCAGCAGCTTAGTCAGCAGGTACAATGAGCAGTTCTTC. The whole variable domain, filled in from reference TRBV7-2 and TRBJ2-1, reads GAGVSQSPSNKVTEKGKDVELRCDPISGHTALYWYRQSLGQGLEFLIYFQGNSAPDKSGLPSDRFSAERTGGSVSTLTIQRTQQEDSAVYLCASSLVSRYNEQFFGPGTRLTVL.

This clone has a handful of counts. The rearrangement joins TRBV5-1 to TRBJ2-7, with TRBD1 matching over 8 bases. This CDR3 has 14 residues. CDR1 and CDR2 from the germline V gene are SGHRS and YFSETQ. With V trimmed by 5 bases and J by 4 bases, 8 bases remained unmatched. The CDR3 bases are TGCGCCAGCAGTTCTCAGGGGGCGCATTACGAGCAGTACTTC. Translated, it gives CASSSQGAHYEQYF.

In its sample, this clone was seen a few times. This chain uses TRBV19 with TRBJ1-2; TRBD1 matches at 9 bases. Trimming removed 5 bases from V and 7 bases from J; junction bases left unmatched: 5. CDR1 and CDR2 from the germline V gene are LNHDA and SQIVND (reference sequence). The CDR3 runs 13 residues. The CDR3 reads CASSADRGTGYTF. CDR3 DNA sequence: TGTGCCAGTAGTGCGGACAGGGGAACTGGCTACACCTTC. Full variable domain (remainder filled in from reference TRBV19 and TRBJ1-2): DGGITQSPKYLFRKEGQNVTLSCEQNLNHDAMYWYRQDPGQGLRLIYYSQIVNDFQKGDIAEGYSVSREKKESFPLTVTSAQKNPTAFYLCASSADRGTGYTFGSGTRLTVV.

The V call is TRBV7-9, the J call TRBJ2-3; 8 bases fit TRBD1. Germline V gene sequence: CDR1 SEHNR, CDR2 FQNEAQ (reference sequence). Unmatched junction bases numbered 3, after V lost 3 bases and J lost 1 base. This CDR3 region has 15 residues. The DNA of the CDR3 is TGTGCCAGCAGCTTGACAGGGGTGGGCACAGATACGCAGTATTTT. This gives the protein CASSLTGVGTDTQYF.

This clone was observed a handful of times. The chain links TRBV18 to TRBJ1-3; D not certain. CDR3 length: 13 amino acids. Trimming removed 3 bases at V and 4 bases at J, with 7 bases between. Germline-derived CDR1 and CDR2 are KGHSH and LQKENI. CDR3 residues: CASSPSQGNTIYF. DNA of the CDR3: TGTGCCAGCTCACCCTCTCAGGGAAACACCATATATTTT. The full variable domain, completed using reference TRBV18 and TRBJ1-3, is NAGVMQNPRHLVRRRGQEARLRCSPMKGHSHVYWYRQLPEEGLKFMVYLQKENIIDESGMPKERFSAEFPKEGPSILRIQQVVRGDSAAYFCASSPSQGNTIYFGEGSWLTVV.

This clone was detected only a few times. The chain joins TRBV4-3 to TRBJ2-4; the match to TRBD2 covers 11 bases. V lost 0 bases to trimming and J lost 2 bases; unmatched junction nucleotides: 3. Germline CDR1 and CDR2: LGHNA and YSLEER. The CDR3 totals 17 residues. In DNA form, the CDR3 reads TGCGCCAGCAGCCAAGAGACTAGCGGGATGACCAAAAACATTCAGTACTTC. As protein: CASSQETSGMTKNIQYF.

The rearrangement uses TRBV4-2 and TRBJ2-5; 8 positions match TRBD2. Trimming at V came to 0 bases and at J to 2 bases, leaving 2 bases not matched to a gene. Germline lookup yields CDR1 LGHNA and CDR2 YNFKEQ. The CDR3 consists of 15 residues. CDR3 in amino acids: CASSQEASGQETQYF. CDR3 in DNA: TGTGCCAGCAGCCAAGAGGCTAGCGGGCAAGAGACCCAGTACTTC.

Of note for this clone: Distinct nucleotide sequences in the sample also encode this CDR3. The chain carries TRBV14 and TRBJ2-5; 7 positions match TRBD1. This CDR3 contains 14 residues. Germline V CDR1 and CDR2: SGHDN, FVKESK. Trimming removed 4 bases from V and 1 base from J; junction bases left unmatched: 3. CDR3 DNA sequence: TGTGCCAGCAGCCGTAACAGGGGCCAAGAGACCCAGTACTTC. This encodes CASSRNRGQETQYF.

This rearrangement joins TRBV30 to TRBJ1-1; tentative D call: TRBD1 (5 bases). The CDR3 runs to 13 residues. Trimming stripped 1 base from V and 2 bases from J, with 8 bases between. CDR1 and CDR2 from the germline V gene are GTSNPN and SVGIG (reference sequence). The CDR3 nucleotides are TGTGCCTGGAGTGGACAGCTAAACACTGAAGCTTTCTTT. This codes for CAWSGQLNTEAFF. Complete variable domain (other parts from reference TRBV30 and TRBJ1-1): SQTIHQWPATLVQPVGSPLSLECTVEGTSNPNLYWYRQAAGRGLQLLFYSVGIGQISSEVPQNLSASRPQDRQFILSSKKLLLSDSGFYLCAWSGQLNTEAFFGQGTRLTVV.

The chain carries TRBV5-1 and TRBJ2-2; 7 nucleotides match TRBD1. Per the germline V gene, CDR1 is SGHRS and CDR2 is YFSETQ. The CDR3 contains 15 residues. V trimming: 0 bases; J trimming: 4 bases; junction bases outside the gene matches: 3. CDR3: CASSLAGGITGELFF. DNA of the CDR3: TGCGCCAGCAGCTTGGCAGGGGGAATCACCGGGGAGCTGTTTTTT.

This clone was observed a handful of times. The CDR3 region is CASSLVVTFF. CDR3 in DNA: TGTGCCAGCAGTTTAGTAGTGACTTTCTTT. The chain joins TRBV28 to TRBJ1-1, with no clear D. This CDR3 region has 10 residues. Germline V gene sequence: CDR1 MDHEN, CDR2 SYDVKM. The V end lost 2 bases, the J end lost 12 bases, and 7 bases lay between the germline ends.

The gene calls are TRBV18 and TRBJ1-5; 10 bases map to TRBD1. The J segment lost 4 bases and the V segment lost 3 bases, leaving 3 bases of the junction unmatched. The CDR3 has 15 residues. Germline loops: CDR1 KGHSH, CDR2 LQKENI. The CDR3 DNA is TGTGCCAGCTCACCCCCGGGACAGGGGAATCAGCCCCAGCATTTT. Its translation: CASSPPGQGNQPQHF.

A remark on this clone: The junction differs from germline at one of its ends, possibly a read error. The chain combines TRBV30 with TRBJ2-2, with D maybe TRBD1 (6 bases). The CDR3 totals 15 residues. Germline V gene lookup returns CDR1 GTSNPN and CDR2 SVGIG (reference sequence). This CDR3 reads CAWSVPQGGGGELSF. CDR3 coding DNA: TGTGCCTGGAGTGTCCCACAGGGCGGAGGTGGGGAGCTGTCTTTT. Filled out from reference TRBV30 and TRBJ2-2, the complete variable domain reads SQTIHQWPATLVQPVGSPLSLECTVEGTSNPNLYWYRQAAGRGLQLLFYSVGIGQISSEVPQNLSASRPQDRQFILSSKKLLLSDSGFYLCAWSVPQGGGGELSFGEGSRLTVL.

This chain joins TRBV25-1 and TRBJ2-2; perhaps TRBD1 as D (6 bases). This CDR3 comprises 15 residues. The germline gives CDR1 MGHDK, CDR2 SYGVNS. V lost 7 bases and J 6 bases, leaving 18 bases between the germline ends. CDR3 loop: CASKGDRGVAGELFF. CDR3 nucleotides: TGTGCCAGCAAGGGGGATAGGGGAGTCGCCGGGGAGCTGTTTTTT.